The present entry profiles one T cell receptor (beta chain) with its context. No antigen is known for it. This sample is drawn from a study of graft-versus-host responses after intestinal transplantation. Study-level results: Investigators detected GvH clones in recipient marrow, with some emerging earlier in ileum or blood.

Per germline, CDR1 SGHTA and CDR2 FQGNSA. The CDR3 totals 14 residues. The V end lost 2 bases, the J end lost 1 base, and 8 bases lay between the germline ends. The method was immunoSEQ multiplex PCR; TCRdb's version includes in-frame clones alone and lacks a portion of them. The sample includes about 27,000 clones, roughly four fifths seen only once; the top ten take approximately 0.93%. The V call is TRBV7-2, the J call TRBJ2-5; D uncertain. This TCR was recovered from a human donor who was the organ donor for an intestinal transplant. Sequences were derived from unstimulated CD8+ T cells sorted from spleen or lymph node cells, sampled before transplant. CDR3 amino acids: CASSLQTLQETQYF. CDR3 in DNA: TGTGCCAGCAGCTTACAAACCCTCCAAGAGACCCAGTACTTC.